This T cell receptor beta chain was documented in a study of T cells in localized non-small cell lung cancer. Study results and limitations: It was uninvolved adjacent lung that showed the highest T cell clonality, exceeding tumor. Greater T cell density in blood accompanied longer overall survival. Adjacent lung had a median roughly 50 of the 100 largest tumor clones.

CDR1 and CDR2 from the germline V gene are SGDLS and YYNGEE. V gave up 1 base and J gave up 4 bases; unmatched junction bases: 6. This CDR3 contains 16 residues. This clone was seen a few times. Its specificity is not known. Samples of adjacent lung lacking atypia were obtained no closer than 2 cm to the tumor margin. Profiling relied on immunoSEQ multiplex PCR, and the TCRdb table lists in-frame clones only, not all of them. This table holds around 1,700 clones, over 25% found once. The chain carries TRBV9 and TRBJ2-3, with 10 bases aligning to TRBD2. The sample consisted of normal lung tissue next to the tumor, taken before any cancer treatment. The clonotype originates from a woman aged 40-69 years with stage III lung adenocarcinoma. Here the CDR3 reads CASSVLAGDPPDTQYF. The CDR3 bases are TGTGCCAGCAGCGTACTAGCGGGAGATCCCCCAGATACGCAGTATTTT.